This TCR beta chain was observed in a study of T cell clonotyping in hematopoietic cell transplantation. Study-wide findings and caveats: Recipient TCR diversity dropped after transplant; expanded clonotypes rose from day 30 to 180. Cells were unsorted, so CD4 and CD8 contributions were not separated.

Time point of the sample: recipient sample about 28 days before transplant, after cytoreduction. Germline lookup yields CDR1 MNHNY and CDR2 SVGAGI (reference sequence). CDR3 size: 14 residues. V was pared by 6 bases and J by 7 bases, with 9 bases of the junction left unmatched. Produced via immunoSEQ multiplex PCR; TCRdb's table is partial and in-frame only. This sample carries 25,000 to 35,000 clones, around 93% of them seen once, and the ten largest clones take 2% to 2.5%. About this clone itself: Antigen unknown.

The chain links TRBV6-6 to TRBJ2-7; 10 positions match TRBD2. The specimen was peripheral blood mononuclear cells, collected before stem cell transplant. This receptor was identified in a man aged 45-65 years with acute myeloid leukemia. Some clones in this sample may be carry-over from other donors' samples. The CDR3 here is CASRRGTSVLEQYF. The CDR3 DNA follows: TGTGCCAGCAGGAGAGGGACTAGCGTTTTGGAGCAGTACTTC.